The entry below gives a single TCR beta chain sequence along with its context. This sample is part of a study of blood T cell repertoires in COVID-19. Study summary: COVID-19 samples, acute and convalescent, were from the United States, Italy and Spain.

The data were produced by immunoSEQ multiplex PCR, yet TCRdb's version contains in-frame clones alone and is incomplete. The repertoire consists of approximately 270,000 clones, with around nine tenths occurring once and the leading ten covering approximately 9%. The CDR3 length is 15 residues. Per germline, CDR1 SGHTS and CDR2 YDEGEE. The V and J ends lost 4 bases and 4 bases respectively, with 18 bases between them. This TCR came from a man between 35 and 55 years old with active or convalescent COVID-19. V gene TRBV5-8 combines with J gene TRBJ2-7; D is possibly TRBD2 (6 bases). Specimen: peripheral blood. CDR3 DNA: TGTGCCAGCAGCATTGCCCGGGGGATTCGGTACGAGCAGTACTTC. Translated, it gives CASSIARGIRYEQYF.